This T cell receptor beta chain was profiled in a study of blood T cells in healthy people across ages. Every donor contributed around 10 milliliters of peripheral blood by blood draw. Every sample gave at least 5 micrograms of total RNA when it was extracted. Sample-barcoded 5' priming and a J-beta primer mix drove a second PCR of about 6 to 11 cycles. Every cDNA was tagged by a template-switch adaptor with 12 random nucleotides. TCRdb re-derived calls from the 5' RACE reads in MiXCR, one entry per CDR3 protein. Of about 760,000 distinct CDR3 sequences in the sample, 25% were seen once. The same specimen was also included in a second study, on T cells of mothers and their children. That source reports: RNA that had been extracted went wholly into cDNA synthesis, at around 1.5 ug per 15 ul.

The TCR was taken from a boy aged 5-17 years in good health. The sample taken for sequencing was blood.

Here the CDR3 DNA reads TGCAGCGTTGATATTCGGACAGGGAGGGCTGAAGCTTTCTTT. Translating it yields CSVDIRTGRAEAFF. The chain employs TRBV29-1 and TRBJ1-1, with 8 bases lining up with TRBD1. Per the germline V gene, CDR1 is SQVTM and CDR2 is ANQGSEA. The CDR3 totals 14 residues. With 3 bases clipped from V and 6 bases from J, the junction kept 9 bases outside the gene matches.